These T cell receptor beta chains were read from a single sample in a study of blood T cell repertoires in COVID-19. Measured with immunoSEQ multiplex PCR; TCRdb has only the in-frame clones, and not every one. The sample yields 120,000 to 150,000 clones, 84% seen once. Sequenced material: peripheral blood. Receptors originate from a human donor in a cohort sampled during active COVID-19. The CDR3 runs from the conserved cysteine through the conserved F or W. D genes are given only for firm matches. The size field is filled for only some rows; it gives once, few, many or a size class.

CASSWGFPKETQYF	TGTGCCAGCAGTTGGGGCTTCCCCAAAGAGACCCAGTACTTC	TRBV28	.	.	TRBJ2-5
CAWSRPQGTEAFF	TGTGCCTGGAGTCGGCCCCAGGGTACTGAAGCTTTCTTT	TRBV30	.	once	TRBJ1-1
CASGNEAFF	TGTGCCAGCGGCAATGAAGCTTTCTTT	TRBV2	.	.	TRBJ1-1
CASSPQQGSGGYTF	TGTGCCAGCAGCCCGCAACAGGGGAGCGGTGGCTACACCTTC	TRBV7-9	TRBD1	.	TRBJ1-2
CASSPTGFTEAFF	TGTGCCAGCAGCCCCACAGGATTCACTGAAGCTTTCTTT	TRBV7-2	.	.	TRBJ1-1
CASSLESRSGNTIYF	TGTGCCAGCAGCTTAGAAAGCCGCTCTGGAAACACCATATATTTT	TRBV11-3	.	.	TRBJ1-3
CASRELSTNEKLFF	TGTGCCAGCCGTGAGCTTTCAACTAATGAAAAACTGTTTTTT	TRBV5-5	.	.	TRBJ1-4
CASSKIDSFGNTIYF	TGTGCCAGTAGCAAAATCGACAGCTTCGGAAACACCATATATTTT	TRBV19	.	.	TRBJ1-3
CASSFKQGFPGYTF	TGTGCCAGCAGCTTCAAACAGGGTTTCCCCGGCTACACCTTC	TRBV7-8	.	.	TRBJ1-2
CASSLYGNTEAFF	TGTGCCAGCAGCTTGTACGGGAACACTGAAGCTTTCTTT	TRBV7-3	.	once	TRBJ1-1
CASSLRGLGRAEAFF	TGTGCCAGCAGCTTAAGGGGACTCGGGAGGGCTGAAGCTTTCTTT	TRBV11-3	.	.	TRBJ1-1
CASSLGGSYGYTF	TGTGCCAGCAGCTTAGGAGGCAGCTATGGCTACACCTTC	TRBV5-6	.	.	TRBJ1-2
CASSPGLAGKQETQYF	TGTGCTAGCAGCCCCGGACTAGCGGGGAAACAAGAGACCCAGTACTTC	TRBV7-7	TRBD2	.	TRBJ2-5
CASSETRNTEAFF	TGTGCCAGCAGTGAGACACGGAACACTGAAGCTTTCTTT	TRBV6-4	.	.	TRBJ1-1
CSVEVSQGLGYTF	TGCAGCGTTGAAGTGTCCCAGGGATTAGGCTACACCTTC	TRBV29-1	.	.	TRBJ1-2
CASSSTGTGGTEAFF	TGTGCCAGCAGTTCGACCGGGACAGGGGGCACTGAAGCTTTCTTT	TRBV6-2/TRBV6-3	TRBD1	.	TRBJ1-1
CASSKTGGNSPLHF	TGTGCCAGTAGTAAGACAGGGGGCAATTCACCCCTCCACTTT	TRBV19	TRBD1	.	TRBJ1-6
CASSQSRQTNYNSPLHF	TGTGCCAGCAGCCAAAGCAGGCAGACAAACTATAATTCACCCCTCCACTTT	TRBV14	.	.	TRBJ1-6
CASSQDLSGGAFETQYF	TGTGCCAGCAGCCAAGATCTTAGCGGGGGGGCATTTGAGACCCAGTACTTC	TRBV4-2	TRBD2	.	TRBJ2-5
CASSLVPPGNSYNEQFF	TGCGCCAGCAGCTTGGTTCCCCCAGGCAACTCCTACAATGAGCAGTTCTTC	TRBV5-1	.	.	TRBJ2-1
CASSSGLGRGNQPQHF	TGTGCCAGCAGCTCTGGGTTAGGGAGAGGTAATCAGCCCCAGCATTTT	TRBV7-8	.	.	TRBJ1-5
CAWQPGQYQPQHF	TGTGCCTGGCAACCGGGACAATATCAGCCCCAGCATTTT	TRBV30	.	.	TRBJ1-5
CASRWTEDSYNEQFF	TGTGCCAGCAGATGGACAGAAGACTCCTACAATGAGCAGTTCTTC	TRBV6-5	.	few	TRBJ2-1
CSASPGGQPQHF	TGCAGTGCTAGTCCAGGAGGCCAGCCCCAGCATTTT	TRBV20-1	.	once	TRBJ1-5
CASRGTRAEGYTF	TGTGCCAGCAGGGGGACACGGGCGGAAGGCTACACCTTC	TRBV2	.	.	TRBJ1-2
CASSAGQEGSPLHF	TGCGCCAGCTCCGCGGGACAGGAGGGATCACCCCTCCACTTT	TRBV5-1	TRBD1	few	TRBJ1-6
CSVGPGVNQPQHF	TGCAGCGTTGGACCAGGGGTGAATCAGCCCCAGCATTTT	TRBV29-1	.	.	TRBJ1-5
CASSRHDRGNGYTF	TGTGCCAGCAGCCGCCACGACAGGGGCAATGGCTACACCTTC	TRBV28	TRBD1	.	TRBJ1-2
CASTKEGGGWSTEAFF	TGTGCCAGCACCAAAGAAGGCGGGGGATGGAGCACTGAAGCTTTCTTT	TRBV5-5	.	few	TRBJ1-1
CASSLYASGIEYGYTF	TGTGCCAGCAGCTTATATGCTTCCGGGATCGAATATGGCTACACCTTC	TRBV7-2	.	.	TRBJ1-2
CASSLGTAEAFF	TGTGCCAGCAGCTTAGGGACAGCTGAAGCTTTCTTT	TRBV11-2	.	.	TRBJ1-1
CASSRDRGGDVLTF	TGTGCCAGCAGCAGAGACAGGGGTGGAGACGTCCTGACTTTC	TRBV9	TRBD1	.	TRBJ2-6
CASSYRPGGSDTQYF	TGTGCCAGCAGTTACCGACCGGGGGGCTCAGATACGCAGTATTTT	TRBV7-2	.	.	TRBJ2-3
CASSLVLAGTPREQYF	TGTGCCAGCAGCTTAGTCCTAGCGGGGACACCTCGGGAGCAGTACTTC	TRBV11-3	TRBD2	.	TRBJ2-7
CASSLELSGAETQYF	TGTGCCAGCAGTTTAGAACTTAGCGGGGCGGAGACCCAGTACTTC	TRBV28	TRBD2	.	TRBJ2-5
CASSYGWQETQYF	TGTGCCAGCAGTTACGGCTGGCAAGAGACCCAGTACTTC	TRBV6-5	.	.	TRBJ2-5
CASRTVGSSSYEQYF	TGTGCCAGTAGAACCGTGGGGAGTAGCTCCTACGAGCAGTACTTC	TRBV19	.	.	TRBJ2-7
CASRSGTDDSSYNSPLHF	TGTGCCAGCAGATCCGGGACAGACGATAGCTCCTATAATTCACCCCTCCACTTT	TRBV7-8	TRBD1	once	TRBJ1-6
CASSSRRDTFTGELFF	TGTGCCAGCAGCTCGAGACGGGACACCTTCACCGGGGAGCTGTTTTTT	TRBV5-6	.	.	TRBJ2-2
CASSLDRPGGEAFF	TGCGCCAGCAGCTTGGACAGGCCAGGGGGGGAAGCTTTCTTT	TRBV5-1	TRBD1	.	TRBJ1-1